A single sample gave rise to the 8 T cell receptor beta chains below, sequenced in a study of prognosis after radiotherapy for stage I lung cancer. Two-round multiplex PCR, the amplification method, yielded TCR beta CDR3 from genomic DNA. With primers specific to each TRBV and TRBJ gene, the first-round PCR was performed. In TCRdb, the multiplex PCR reads were re-called with MiXCR into one record per CDR3 protein. This sample has fewer than 35,000 distinct CDR3 sequences; 31% occur once, and the top ten carry about 12%. Material: PBMCs, obtained before or after stereotactic body radiation therapy (not recorded which). Receptor source: a donor aged 50 or older with non-small cell lung cancer.

As concerns this clonotype: A much larger clone is a single base away; this may be a read error. J is TRBJ2-3 and V is TRBV20-1, with a possible D match to TRBD1 (6 bases). Germline V CDR1 and CDR2: DFQATT, SNEGSKA (reference sequence). The CDR3 totals 13 residues. Trimming cost V 1 base and J 7 bases, with 12 bases left between them. The CDR3 nucleotides read TGCAGTGCTAGAGGTACAGGGACATATACGCAGTATTTT. Its translation: CSARGTGTYTQYF.

The V call is TRBV6-1, the J call TRBJ2-1; tentatively, D is TRBD1 (5 bases). This CDR3 comprises 19 residues. Germline V gene data show CDR1 as MNHNS and CDR2 as SASEGT. Trimming took off 3 bases at V and 7 bases at J, with 28 bases between the two ends. The CDR3 DNA is TGTGCCAGCAGTGACGGATGTTCTTGGGGCGCAAGGGGTGCGAATGAGCAGTTCTTC. Its protein product is CASSDGCSWGARGANEQFF.

Ten or more counts support this clonotype. The chain recombines TRBV19 with TRBJ2-7; 9 bases align to TRBD2. The ends lost 4 bases at V and 5 bases at J; junction bases unmatched: 12. Germline CDR1 is LNHDA and CDR2 is SQIVND (reference sequence). This CDR3 is 16 amino acids long. The CDR3 DNA reads TGTGCCAGTAGTACCTACCCGACTAGCGGCAATCACGAGCAGTACTTC. Protein product: CASSTYPTSGNHEQYF.

V gene TRBV2 combines with J gene TRBJ2-1, with TRBD1 as a possible D gene (6 bases). In germline, CDR1 is SNHLY, CDR2 FYNNEI. This CDR3 comprises 11 residues. V was trimmed by 10 bases and J by 4 bases, leaving 8 bases between them. The CDR3 loop reads CANGQYNEQFF. The CDR3 coding sequence is TGTGCCAACGGACAGTACAATGAGCAGTTCTTC.

This clonotype appeared many times. The chain joins TRBV28 to TRBJ1-1, with 7 bases fitting TRBD1. Germline values: CDR1 MDHEN, CDR2 SYDVKM. This CDR3 contains 14 residues. Trimming took 2 bases from V and 7 from J; bases not matched to a gene: 7. The CDR3 DNA sequence: TGTGCCAGCAGTTTACAGGGGGGGACTTTTGAAGCTTTCTTT. The encoded protein is CASSLQGGTFEAFF.

By share, this clonotype ranks as medium-sized. This CDR3 is CASSRSFISNYGYTF. CDR3 sequence (DNA): TGTGCCAGCAGCCGTAGCTTCATCTCCAACTATGGCTACACCTTC. This rearrangement joins TRBV7-4 to TRBJ1-2, with D unresolved. This CDR3 is 15 amino acids long. CDR1 is SGHVT and CDR2 is SQSDAQ in the germline V gene. V lost 5 bases and J lost 2, with 15 bases in between.

As for this clonotype: A single base separates this from a much larger clone, so it may be a read error. No conserved phenylalanine or tryptophan is present at the end of the CDR3, so a read error is the likely explanation. The chain couples TRBV5-6 to TRBJ2-7; D is unclear. The CDR3 is 13 amino acids. Trimming took off 0 bases at V and 9 bases at J, with 13 bases between the two ends. Germline-derived CDR1 and CDR2 are SGHDT and YYEEEE. The CDR3 DNA reads as TGTGCCAGCAGCTTGGGGACGGAGAGAGCGCAGTACTAC. Residues: CASSLGTERAQYY.

This clonotype was seen many times. The rearrangement links TRBV30 to TRBJ2-1, with TRBD2 identical over 9 bases. The length of the CDR3 is 16 residues. Trimming at V came to 4 bases and at J to 6 bases, leaving 13 bases not matched to a gene. The germline CDR1 and CDR2 sequences are GTSNPN and SVGIG (reference sequence). The CDR3 region is CAWNPGAGGLSNEQFF. CDR3 DNA: TGTGCCTGGAATCCGGGGGCGGGAGGGCTTAGCAATGAGCAGTTCTTC.